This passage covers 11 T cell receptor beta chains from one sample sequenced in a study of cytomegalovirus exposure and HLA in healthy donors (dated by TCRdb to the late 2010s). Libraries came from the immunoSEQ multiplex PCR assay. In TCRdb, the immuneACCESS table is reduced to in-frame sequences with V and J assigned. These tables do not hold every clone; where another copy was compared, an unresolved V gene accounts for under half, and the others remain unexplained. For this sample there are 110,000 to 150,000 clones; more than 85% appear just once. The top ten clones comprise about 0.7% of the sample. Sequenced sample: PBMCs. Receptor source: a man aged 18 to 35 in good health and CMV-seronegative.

DNA of the CDR3: TGTGCCAGCAGACGGGACATTCTAGAGACCCAGTACTTC. It yields the protein CASRRDILETQYF. V usage is TRBV6-5 and J usage is TRBJ2-5, with D perhaps matching TRBD1 (6 bases). CDR1 MNHEY and CDR2 SVGAGI come from the germline V gene. V was pared by 6 bases and J by 4 bases, with 12 bases between. This CDR3 has 13 amino acids.

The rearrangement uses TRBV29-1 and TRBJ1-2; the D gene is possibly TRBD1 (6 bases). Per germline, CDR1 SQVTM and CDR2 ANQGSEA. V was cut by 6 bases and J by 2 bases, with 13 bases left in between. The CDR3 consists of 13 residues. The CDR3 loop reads CSVPNRENYGYTF. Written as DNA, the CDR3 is TGCAGCGTACCCAACAGGGAGAACTATGGCTACACCTTC.

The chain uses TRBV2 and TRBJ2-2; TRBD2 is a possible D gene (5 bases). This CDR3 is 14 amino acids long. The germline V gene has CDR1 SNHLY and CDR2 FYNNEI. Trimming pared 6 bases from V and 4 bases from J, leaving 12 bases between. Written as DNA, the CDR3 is TGTGCCAGCAGCCCCCGTCGGGGCACCGGGGAGCTGTTTTTT. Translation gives CASSPRRGTGELFF. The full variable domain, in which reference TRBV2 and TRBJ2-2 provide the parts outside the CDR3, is EPEVTQTPSHQVTQMGQEVILRCVPISNHLYFYWYRQILGQKVEFLVSFYNNEISEKSEIFDDQFSVERPDGSNFTLKIRSTKLEDSAMYFCASSPRRGTGELFFGEGSRLTVL.

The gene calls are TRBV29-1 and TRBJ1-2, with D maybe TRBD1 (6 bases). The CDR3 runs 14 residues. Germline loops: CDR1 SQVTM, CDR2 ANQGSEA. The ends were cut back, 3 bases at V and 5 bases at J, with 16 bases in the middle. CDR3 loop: CSVEFLVQGYGYTF. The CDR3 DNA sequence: TGCAGCGTTGAGTTTTTGGTGCAGGGGTATGGCTACACCTTC. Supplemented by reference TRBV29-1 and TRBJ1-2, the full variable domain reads SAVISQKPSRDICQRGTSLTIQCQVDSQVTMMFWYRQQPGQSLTLIATANQGSEATYESGFVIDKFPISRPNLTFSTLTVSNMSPEDSSIYLCSVEFLVQGYGYTFGSGTRLTVV.

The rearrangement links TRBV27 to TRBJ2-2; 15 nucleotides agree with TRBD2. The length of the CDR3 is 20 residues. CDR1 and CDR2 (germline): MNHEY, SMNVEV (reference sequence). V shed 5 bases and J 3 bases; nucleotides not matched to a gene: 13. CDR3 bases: TGTGCCAGCAGTCCACAAAGGACTAGCGGGAGGGCCCGGGACACCGGGGAGCTGTTTTTT. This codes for CASSPQRTSGRARDTGELFF.

Here the CDR3 DNA reads TGTGCCAGCAGTGAGACTAGCGGGAGCGCGGGTACGCAGTATTTT. Residues: CASSETSGSAGTQYF. This sequence joins TRBV2 and TRBJ2-3; 12 bases fit TRBD2. The CDR3 totals 15 residues. CDR1 is SNHLY and CDR2 is FYNNEI in the germline V gene. V trimming: 3 bases; J trimming: 8 bases; junction bases outside the gene matches: 6. The full variable domain, rest sourced from reference TRBV2 and TRBJ2-3, is EPEVTQTPSHQVTQMGQEVILRCVPISNHLYFYWYRQILGQKVEFLVSFYNNEISEKSEIFDDQFSVERPDGSNFTLKIRSTKLEDSAMYFCASSETSGSAGTQYFGPGTRLTVL.

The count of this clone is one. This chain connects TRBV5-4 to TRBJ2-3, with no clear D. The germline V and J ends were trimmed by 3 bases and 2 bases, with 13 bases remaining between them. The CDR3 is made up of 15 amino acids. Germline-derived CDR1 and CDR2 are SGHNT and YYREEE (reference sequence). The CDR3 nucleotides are TGTGCCAGCAGCTCCGCGAGCAGGTTCACAGATACGCAGTATTTT. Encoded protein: CASSSASRFTDTQYF. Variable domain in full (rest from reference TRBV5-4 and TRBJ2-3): ETGVTQSPTHLIKTRGQQVTLRCSSQSGHNTVSWYQQALGQGPQFIFQYYREEENGRGNFPPRFSGLQFPNYSSELNVNALELDDSALYLCASSSASRFTDTQYFGPGTRLTVL.

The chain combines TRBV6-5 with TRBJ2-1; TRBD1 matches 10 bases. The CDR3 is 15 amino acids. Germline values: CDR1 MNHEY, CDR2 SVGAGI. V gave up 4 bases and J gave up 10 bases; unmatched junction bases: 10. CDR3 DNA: TGTGCCAGCAGTTCGCCGGGACAGGGGTTCGGCGAGCAGTTCTTC. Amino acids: CASSSPGQGFGEQFF.

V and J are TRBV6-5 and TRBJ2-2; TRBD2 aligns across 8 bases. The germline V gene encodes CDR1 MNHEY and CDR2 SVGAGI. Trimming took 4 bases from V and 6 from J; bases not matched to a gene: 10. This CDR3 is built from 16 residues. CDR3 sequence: CASSSPGLGRPGELFF. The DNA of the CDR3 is TGTGCCAGCAGTTCACCGGGACTAGGTCGACCCGGGGAGCTGTTTTTT.

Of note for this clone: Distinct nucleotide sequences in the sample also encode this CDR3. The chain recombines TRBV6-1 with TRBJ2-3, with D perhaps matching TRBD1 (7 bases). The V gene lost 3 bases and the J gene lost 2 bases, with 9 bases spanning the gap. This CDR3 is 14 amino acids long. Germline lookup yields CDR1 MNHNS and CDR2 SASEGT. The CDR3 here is CASSDRGVTDTQYF. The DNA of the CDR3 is TGTGCCAGCAGTGACAGGGGGGTCACAGATACGCAGTATTTT.

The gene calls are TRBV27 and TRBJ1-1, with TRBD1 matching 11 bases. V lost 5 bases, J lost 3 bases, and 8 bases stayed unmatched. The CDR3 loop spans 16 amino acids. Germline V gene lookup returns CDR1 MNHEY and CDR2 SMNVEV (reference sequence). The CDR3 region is CASSTDRGRGDTEAFF. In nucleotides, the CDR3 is TGTGCCAGCAGTACGGACAGGGGGCGAGGCGACACTGAAGCTTTCTTT.